This T cell receptor (beta chain) was found in a study of somatic mutations in cytotoxic T cells in rheumatoid arthritis. Overall study: Nearly 100% purity was obtained when some V beta antibody-stained T-cell populations were flow-sorted; these included V beta1+ cells sequenced for TCRB.

General study points: Clonality measured in CD8+ T cells did not differ significantly between rheumatoid arthritis patients and age-matched healthy controls. The study found that the largest CD8+ clone exceeded 20% of CD8+ cells in about an eighth of the roughly 60 patients.

This CDR3 has 17 residues. V shed 6 bases and J shed 4 bases, with 21 bases lying between them. Germline V CDR1 and CDR2: LGHNA, YSLEER. Positive magnetic bead selection isolated CD4+ and CD8+ cells, and flow cytometry checked purity. The protocol was immunoSEQ multiplex PCR, while the TCRdb copy is restricted to in-frame clones and leaves out a portion. The sample carries roughly 11,000 clones, roughly 74% recorded once. Note on this clone: Its cognate antigen is unknown.

Material for sequencing was CD8+ T cells sorted from blood. The TCR originated in a woman in her thirties or forties in good health. The genes are TRBV4-3 and TRBJ2-2; perhaps TRBD2 as D (7 bases). The CDR3 sequence: CASSLDYGGQGTGELFF. In nucleotides, the CDR3 is TGCGCCAGCAGTCTTGATTACGGGGGGCAGGGCACCGGGGAGCTGTTTTTT.